The 3 T cell receptor beta chains in this list originate from one sample, sequenced in a study of cytomegalovirus exposure and HLA in healthy donors. The protocol was immunoSEQ multiplex PCR, while the TCRdb copy is restricted to in-frame clones and leaves out a portion. Of roughly 120,000 clones in the sample, about 84% were seen once. Sequencing was done on a sample of PBMCs. Every receptor here comes from a man aged 18 to 30 in good health and CMV-seronegative.

The chain is built from TRBV27 and TRBJ2-7, with D possibly matching TRBD2 (6 bases). Deletions cut 5 bases from V and 2 bases from J, with 16 bases between. Germline lookup yields CDR1 MNHEY and CDR2 SMNVEV (reference sequence). The CDR3 contains 15 residues. CDR3 sequence: CASSRRDSLAYEQYF. In DNA form, the CDR3 reads TGTGCCAGCAGTCGCCGGGACTCCCTGGCCTACGAGCAGTACTTC.

This chain connects TRBV5-1 to TRBJ2-1; the match to TRBD2 covers 9 bases. The trim removed 4 bases at V and 10 bases at J, leaving 6 bases unmatched. Germline CDR1 and CDR2: SGHRS and YFSETQ. The CDR3 is 13 residues long. This chain's CDR3 is CASSEGLAREQFF. The CDR3 coding sequence is TGCGCCAGCAGCGAGGGACTAGCACGCGAGCAGTTCTTC. The whole variable domain, filled in from reference TRBV5-1 and TRBJ2-1, reads KAGVTQTPRYLIKTRGQQVTLSCSPISGHRSVSWYQQTPGQGLQFLFEYFSETQRNKGNFPGRFSGRQFSNSRSEMNVSTLELGDSALYLCASSEGLAREQFFGPGTRLTVL.

The chain couples TRBV10-3 to TRBJ2-7; 7 positions match TRBD1. The CDR3 runs to 14 residues. Germline values: CDR1 ENHRY, CDR2 SYGVKD. Unmatched junction bases numbered 11, after V lost 10 bases and J lost 2 bases. This CDR3 is CATRKGQGAYEQYF. CDR3 sequence (DNA): TGTGCCACCCGAAAAGGCCAGGGGGCCTACGAGCAGTACTTC.